Following are 8 T cell receptor beta chains from one sample sequenced in a study of blood T cell repertoires in COVID-19. Generated by immunoSEQ multiplex PCR, the TCRdb table keeps only in-frame clones and is missing some. This sample has a few hundred thousand clones, with around 85% found just once. The sample taken for sequencing was peripheral blood. The receptors were sampled from a woman aged 18-35 years with acute or convalescent COVID-19.

The CDR3 DNA reads as TGTGCCAGCAGCTCCAGACAGGGGGCGAGCGGGAATGAAAAACTGTTTTTT. Amino acids: CASSSRQGASGNEKLFF. The rearrangement uses TRBV7-6 and TRBJ1-4; 10 nucleotides align to TRBD1. CDR3 length: 17 amino acids. CDR1 SGHVS and CDR2 FNYEAQ come from the germline V gene. J was trimmed by 5 bases and V by 4 bases; bases with no gene match: 10.

The V and J genes are TRBV7-9 and TRBJ2-1; TRBD2 matches 11 bases. The germline V gene encodes CDR1 SEHNR and CDR2 FQNEAQ (reference sequence). V lost 1 base, J lost 4 bases, and 3 bases stayed unmatched. The CDR3 is 16 residues long. This chain's CDR3 is CASSLGGTSGYNEQFF. CDR3 DNA sequence: TGTGCCAGCAGCTTAGGGGGGACTAGCGGATACAATGAGCAGTTCTTC.

V usage is TRBV14 and J usage is TRBJ2-1, with TRBD2 matching over 7 bases. The CDR3 extends over 15 amino acids. Trimming cost V 2 bases and J 3 bases; bases outside gene matches: 4. Germline V gene data show CDR1 as SGHDN and CDR2 as FVKESK. CDR3 sequence (DNA): TGTGCCAGCAGCCAACTAGCGGCAAACTACAATGAGCAGTTCTTC. It specifies CASSQLAANYNEQFF.

V usage is TRBV7-2 and J usage is TRBJ1-6; D remains ambiguous. Looked up from germline, CDR1 is SGHTA and CDR2 is FQGNSA. This CDR3 region has 12 residues. Trimming removed 3 bases at V and 10 bases at J, with 7 bases between. This chain's CDR3 is CASSFVVSPLHF. The CDR3 nucleotides read TGTGCCAGCAGCTTCGTAGTCTCACCCCTCCACTTT.

The chain is built from TRBV9 and TRBJ1-4; TRBD1 aligns across 10 bases. V shed 3 bases and J 4 bases; nucleotides not matched to a gene: 3. The CDR3 contains 15 residues. In germline, CDR1 is SGDLS, CDR2 YYNGEE. This CDR3 reads CASSEGQGNNEKLFF. The CDR3 coding sequence is TGTGCCAGCAGCGAGGGACAGGGGAATAATGAAAAACTGTTTTTT.

V gene TRBV30 combines with J gene TRBJ1-4; 7 nucleotides line up with TRBD1. The germline CDR1 and CDR2 sequences are GTSNPN and SVGIG (reference sequence). The trim removed 3 bases at V and 3 bases at J, leaving 4 bases unmatched. The CDR3 consists of 14 residues. This CDR3 reads CAWSPGQPNEKLFF. In DNA form, the CDR3 reads TGTGCCTGGAGCCCGGGACAGCCTAATGAAAAACTGTTTTTT.

The chain uses TRBV4-1 and TRBJ2-7; 9 positions agree with TRBD1. The CDR3 loop spans 15 amino acids. The germline gives CDR1 MGHRA, CDR2 YSYEKL. Trimming removed 5 bases from V and 1 base from J; junction bases left unmatched: 6. This CDR3 is CASSLGQGGSYEQYF. CDR3 bases: TGCGCCAGCAGCTTGGGACAGGGAGGTTCCTACGAGCAGTACTTC.

The chain carries TRBV5-6 and TRBJ1-1; weak D call: TRBD1 (5 bases). Germline V gene lookup returns CDR1 SGHDT and CDR2 YYEEEE. V was clipped by 4 bases and J by 8 bases, with 15 bases between them. The CDR3 contains 13 residues. CDR3 nucleotide sequence: TGTGCCAGCAGCGTCGGTTTGGGACTGGAAGCTTTCTTT. Amino acid sequence: CASSVGLGLEAFF.